This T cell receptor (beta chain) came from a study of cytotoxic CD8 clonotypes in ibrutinib-treated CLL. For this clone: Its antigen is as yet unknown.

Here immunoSEQ multiplex PCR was the method, and the copy in TCRdb shows in-frame clones only, minus some. The sample carries roughly 23,000 clones, around 68% recorded once. The study's findings and limits: Shared public clonotypes were rare, and on treatment they either got smaller or stayed the same.

This CDR3 contains 11 residues. Germline loops: CDR1 SGHTA, CDR2 FQGTGA. Trimming cost V 5 bases and J 5 bases, with 4 bases left between them. This clonotype was obtained from a human donor with chronic lymphocytic leukemia. This rearrangement joins TRBV7-3 to TRBJ2-1; D not certain. The specimen comprised PBMCs, sampled before ibrutinib treatment. CDR3 loop: CASSDNNEQFF. As DNA, the CDR3 is TGTGCCAGCAGCGACAACAATGAGCAGTTCTTC.